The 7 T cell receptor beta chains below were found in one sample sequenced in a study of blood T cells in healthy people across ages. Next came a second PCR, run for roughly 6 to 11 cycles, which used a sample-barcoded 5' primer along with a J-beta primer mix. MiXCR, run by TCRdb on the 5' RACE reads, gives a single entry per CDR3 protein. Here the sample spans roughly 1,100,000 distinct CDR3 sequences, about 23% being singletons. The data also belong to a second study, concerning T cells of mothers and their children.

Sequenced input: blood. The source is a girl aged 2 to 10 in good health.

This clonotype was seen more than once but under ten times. The CDR3 sequence is CASSHPPSETQYF. CDR3 coding DNA: TGCGCCAGCAGCCACCCCCCAAGCGAGACCCAGTACTTC. This chain connects TRBV4-1 to TRBJ2-5; D remains unclear. CDR1 is MGHRA, CDR2 YSYEKL, per germline. Trimming removed 3 bases at V and 5 bases at J, with 10 bases between. The CDR3 contains 13 residues.

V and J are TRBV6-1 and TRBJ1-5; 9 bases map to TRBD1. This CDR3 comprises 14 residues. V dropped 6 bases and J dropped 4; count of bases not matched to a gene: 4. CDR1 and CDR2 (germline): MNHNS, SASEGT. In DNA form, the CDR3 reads TGTGCCAGCAGAGCGGGACAGGGAAATCAGCCCCAGCATTTT. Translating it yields CASRAGQGNQPQHF.

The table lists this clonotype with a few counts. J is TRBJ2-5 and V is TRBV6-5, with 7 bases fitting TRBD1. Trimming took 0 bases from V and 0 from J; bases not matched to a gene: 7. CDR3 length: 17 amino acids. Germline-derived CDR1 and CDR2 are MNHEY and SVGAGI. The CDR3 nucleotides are TGTGCCAGCAGTTACTCGCCAGCGACAGGGTACCAAGAGACCCAGTACTTC. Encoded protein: CASSYSPATGYQETQYF.

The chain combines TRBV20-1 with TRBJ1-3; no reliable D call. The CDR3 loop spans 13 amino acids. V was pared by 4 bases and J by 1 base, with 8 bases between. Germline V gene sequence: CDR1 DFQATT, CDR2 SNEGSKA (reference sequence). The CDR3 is CSAIRGSGNTIYF. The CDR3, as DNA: TGCAGTGCTATACGAGGGTCTGGAAACACCATATATTTT.

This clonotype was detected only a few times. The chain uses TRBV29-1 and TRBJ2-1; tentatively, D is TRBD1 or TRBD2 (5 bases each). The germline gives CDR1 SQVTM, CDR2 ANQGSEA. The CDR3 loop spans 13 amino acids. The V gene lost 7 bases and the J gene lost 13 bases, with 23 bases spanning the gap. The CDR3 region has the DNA TGCAGCGGAATGTTTGGGACCCGGACTGAACAGTTCTTC. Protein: CSGMFGTRTEQFF.

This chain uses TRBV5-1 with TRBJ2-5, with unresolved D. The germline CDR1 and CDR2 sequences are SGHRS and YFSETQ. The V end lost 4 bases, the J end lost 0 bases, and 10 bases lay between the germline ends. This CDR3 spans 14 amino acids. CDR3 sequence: CASSDVAYQETQYF. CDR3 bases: TGCGCCAGCAGCGACGTTGCGTACCAAGAGACCCAGTACTTC.

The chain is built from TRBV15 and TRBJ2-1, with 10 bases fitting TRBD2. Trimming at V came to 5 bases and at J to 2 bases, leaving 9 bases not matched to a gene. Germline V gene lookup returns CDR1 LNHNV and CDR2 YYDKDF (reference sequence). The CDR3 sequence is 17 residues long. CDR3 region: CATSSSGRAGPYNEQFF. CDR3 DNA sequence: TGTGCCACCAGCTCCAGCGGGAGGGCCGGCCCCTACAATGAGCAGTTCTTC.